Presented here are 21 T cell receptor beta chains from one specimen sequenced in a study of T cells in Graves' hyperthyroidism and ophthalmopathy. Amplification of TCR beta CDR3 regions was performed using RNA transcripts as template. During a first-round RT-PCR of the TCR CDR3, the HTBI primer set was used. In TCRdb, the multiplex PCR reads were re-called with MiXCR into one record per CDR3 protein. The sample includes about 300,000 distinct CDR3 sequences, less than 15% of them seen just once. Sequenced input: blood. Receptors originate from a woman aged 25 to 45 with Graves' hyperthyroidism that later progressed to Graves' ophthalmopathy.

This clonotype came up many times. This chain joins TRBV20-1 and TRBJ1-4, with D possibly TRBD1 on 5 matching bases. The length of the CDR3 is 14 residues. V dropped 8 bases and J dropped 11 bases, with 24 bases sitting between them. Per the germline V gene, CDR1 is DFQATT and CDR2 is SNEGSKA (reference sequence). The chain's CDR3 is CSSTPRDASGKLFF. As DNA, the CDR3 is TGCAGTTCGACACCCCGGGACGCGTCGGGCAAACTGTTTTTT.

As for this clonotype: Given a much more abundant clone one base away, this may be a read error. J is TRBJ2-1 and V is TRBV27, with D perhaps given as TRBD1 or TRBD2 (5 bases each). Germline CDR1 and CDR2: MNHEY and SMNVEV (reference sequence). The CDR3 has 14 residues. The V gene lost 8 bases and the J gene lost 10 bases, with 21 bases spanning the gap. The CDR3 is CASGTGTAAAEQFF. The DNA of the CDR3 is TGTGCCAGCGGGACCGGGACGGCAGCTGCCGAGCAGTTCTTC.

This clonotype was recorded many times. The chain links TRBV6-2 or TRBV6-3 to TRBJ2-2; possible D gene TRBD2, 6 bases. The germline V gene has CDR1 MNHEY and CDR2 SVGEGT. V was cut by 5 bases and J by 5 bases, with 12 bases left in between. The CDR3 covers 14 residues. The CDR3 protein is CASSTGGGTGELFF. The CDR3 DNA sequence: TGTGCCAGCAGTACCGGGGGTGGTACCGGGGAGCTGTTTTTT.

This clonotype was detected many times. The rearrangement uses TRBV20-1 and TRBJ2-7; TRBD1 matches 9 bases. The germline gives CDR1 DFQATT, CDR2 SNEGSKA (reference sequence). V shed 3 bases, J shed 2 bases, and the junction held 2 bases outside the gene matches. The CDR3 has 13 residues. CDR3 protein: CSASRQGAYEQYF. For the CDR3, the DNA is TGCAGTGCTAGTCGACAGGGGGCCTACGAGCAGTACTTC.

This clonotype was seen repeatedly, ten times or more. CDR3 DNA: TGTGCCAGCAACGATCGGGGGTCTGAAGCTTTCTTT. Translated, it gives CASNDRGSEAFF. The chain is built from TRBV7-9 and TRBJ1-1; D possibly corresponds to TRBD1 (5 bases). Germline V CDR1 and CDR2: SEHNR, FQNEAQ (reference sequence). Trimming stripped 7 bases from V and 6 bases from J, with 12 bases between. This CDR3 spans 12 amino acids.

This clonotype was counted many times. This chain joins TRBV18 and TRBJ2-1, with D unresolved. The germline V and J ends were trimmed by 6 bases and 10 bases, with 16 bases remaining between them. The germline V gene encodes CDR1 KGHSH and CDR2 LQKENI. The CDR3 has 13 residues. In DNA, the CDR3 is TGTGCCAGCTCCCCCGGATCTCCCGGGGAGCAGTTCTTC. It translates to CASSPGSPGEQFF.

This clonotype has ten or more counts. This chain joins TRBV6-1 and TRBJ2-7; 9 bases align to TRBD1. With 7 bases clipped from V and 3 bases from J, the junction kept 7 bases outside the gene matches. The CDR3 extends over 14 amino acids. Germline CDR1 and CDR2: MNHNS and SASEGT. The DNA for the CDR3 is TGTGCCAGCACCCCGGGACAGGGATACTACGAGCAGTACTTC. Its protein is CASTPGQGYYEQYF.

This clonotype was found many times. The chain combines TRBV28 with TRBJ1-5; 7 bases fit TRBD1. CDR1 is MDHEN, CDR2 SYDVKM, per germline. Trimming cost V 6 bases and J 0 bases; bases outside gene matches: 2. The CDR3 has 14 residues. The CDR3 loop is CASSRGDSNQPQHF. CDR3 sequence (DNA): TGTGCCAGCAGCAGGGGGGATAGCAATCAGCCCCAGCATTTT.

Points on this clonotype: Being one base from a much bigger clone, this may be a read error. In nucleotides, the CDR3 is TGTGCCGGCAGCGTAGTCGAGAACACTGAAGCTTTCTTT. The encoded protein is CAGSVVENTEAFF. The chain uses TRBV9 and TRBJ1-1, with no clear D. Per germline, CDR1 SGDLS and CDR2 YYNGEE. The CDR3 is made up of 13 amino acids.

This chain joins TRBV19 and TRBJ1-2, with D perhaps matching TRBD1 (5 bases). V was shortened by 2 bases and J by 6 bases, with 13 bases between the two germline ends. This CDR3 is 14 amino acids long. The germline CDR1 and CDR2 sequences are LNHDA and SQIVND (reference sequence). CDR3 sequence (DNA): TGTGCCAGTAGTATAAACAGGTTCATCAATGGCTACACCTTC. Its translation is CASSINRFINGYTF.

Ten or more counts support this clonotype. This chain joins TRBV9 and TRBJ2-1; TRBD2 matches 9 bases. Germline V lookup: CDR1 SGDLS, CDR2 YYNGEE. This CDR3 contains 17 residues. Trimming took 3 bases from V and 4 from J; bases not matched to a gene: 11. The CDR3 is CASSAPLRTSDYNEQFF. As DNA, the CDR3 is TGTGCCAGCAGCGCCCCATTGCGGACTAGCGATTACAATGAGCAGTTCTTC. The full variable domain, in which reference TRBV9 and TRBJ2-1 provide the parts outside the CDR3, is DSGVTQTPKHLITATGQRVTLRCSPRSGDLSVYWYQQSLDQGLQFLIQYYNGEERAKGNILERFSAQQFPDLHSELNLSSLELGDSALYFCASSAPLRTSDYNEQFFGPGTRLTVL.

This chain links TRBV10-3 with TRBJ2-2; D unclear. The V gene lost 3 bases and the J gene lost 1 base, with 6 bases spanning the gap. The length of the CDR3 is 14 residues. CDR1 and CDR2 from the germline V gene are ENHRY and SYGVKD. The CDR3 loop reads CAISERLNTGELFF. The CDR3 DNA is TGTGCCATCAGTGAACGACTGAACACCGGGGAGCTGTTTTTT.

This clonotype has a count of ten or more. This sequence joins TRBV11-2 and TRBJ2-3; 13 bases are a match to TRBD2. V was clipped by 5 bases and J by 7 bases; unmatched bases: 6. CDR3 length: 15 amino acids. The V gene's germline CDR1 is SGHAT and CDR2 FQNNGV. CDR3 sequence (DNA): TGTGCCAGCAGCCCGGGACTAGCGGGGAAGAATACGCAGTATTTT. Translating gives CASSPGLAGKNTQYF.

The chain combines TRBV4-1 with TRBJ2-3, with D unresolved. V was pared by 2 bases and J by 0 bases, with 9 bases between. Germline values: CDR1 MGHRA, CDR2 YSYEKL. This CDR3 is built from 15 residues. The CDR3 reads CASSQIPASTDTQYF. The CDR3, as DNA: TGCGCCAGCAGCCAAATCCCAGCCAGCACAGATACGCAGTATTTT.

To note about this clonotype: A much larger clone lies a single base off, so this may be a read error. This chain joins TRBV19 and TRBJ2-1, with 9 bases that match TRBD2. Germline CDR1 and CDR2: LNHDA and SQIVND (reference sequence). V shed 5 bases, J shed 8 bases, and the junction held 16 bases outside the gene matches. CDR3 size: 17 residues. CDR3 nucleotide sequence: TGTGCCAGTAGTCTCATTAGCGGGAGCGAAGGGGGCGATGAGCAGTTCTTC. This sequence encodes CASSLISGSEGGDEQFF.

This clonotype has at least ten counts. The rearrangement joins TRBV2 to TRBJ2-3; TRBD2 agrees at 11 bases. CDR1 is SNHLY and CDR2 is FYNNEI in the germline V gene. This CDR3 spans 14 amino acids. V shed 10 bases and J 3 bases; nucleotides not matched to a gene: 6. The CDR3 loop is CATRSGRGTDTQYF. As DNA, the CDR3 is TGTGCCACCCGTAGCGGGAGGGGTACAGATACGCAGTATTTT. Combining the CDR3 with reference TRBV2 and TRBJ2-3 gives the whole variable domain EPEVTQTPSHQVTQMGQEVILRCVPISNHLYFYWYRQILGQKVEFLVSFYNNEISEKSEIFDDQFSVERPDGSNFTLKIRSTKLEDSAMYFCATRSGRGTDTQYFGPGTRLTVL.

The chain links TRBV4-3 to TRBJ2-1; D is perhaps TRBD2 (5 bases). The V gene's germline CDR1 is LGHNA and CDR2 YSLEER. This CDR3 is built from 14 residues. Between the trimmed V and J ends, which lost 1 base and 1 base, there was a span of 5 bases. CDR3: CASSQGRSYNEQFF. CDR3 coding DNA: TGCGCCAGCAGCCAAGGGAGGTCCTACAATGAGCAGTTCTTC.

The table lists this clonotype with many counts. The chain has TRBV6-2 or TRBV6-3 and TRBJ1-5, with a tentative D call TRBD1 (6 bases). The CDR3 is made up of 15 amino acids. Germline lookup yields CDR1 MNHEY and CDR2 SVGEGT. V was trimmed by 5 bases and J by 2 bases, leaving 13 bases between them. The CDR3, as DNA: TGTGCCAGCAGTCCAATTAAGGGGGGCAATCAGCCCCAGCATTTT. As protein: CASSPIKGGNQPQHF.

V and J are TRBV24-1 and TRBJ2-1; D is ambiguous. Per germline, CDR1 KGHDR and CDR2 SFDVKD. The V gene lost 7 bases and the J gene lost 8 bases, with 11 bases spanning the gap. The CDR3 consists of 12 residues. The CDR3: CATSHQTDEQFF. As DNA, the CDR3 is TGTGCCACCAGCCATCAAACGGATGAGCAGTTCTTC.

This clonotype has ten or more counts. The chain links TRBV7-6 to TRBJ2-1; D is undetermined. CDR1 and CDR2 from the germline V gene are SGHVS and FNYEAQ. V was shortened by 3 bases and J by 5 bases, with 2 bases between the two germline ends. The CDR3 contains 11 residues. CDR3 nucleotide sequence: TGTGCCAGCAGCTTTCACAATGAGCAGTTCTTC. As protein: CASSFHNEQFF.

This clonotype has a count of ten or more. This chain links TRBV10-3 with TRBJ2-4; D is unresolved. CDR3 length: 17 amino acids. Trimming shortened V by 2 bases and J by 1 base, and 15 bases separated the two germline ends. Germline V gives CDR1 ENHRY, CDR2 SYGVKD. The CDR3 region is CAISEGPDVGAKNIQYF. CDR3 DNA: TGTGCCATCAGTGAGGGTCCGGACGTGGGGGCCAAAAACATTCAGTACTTC.